The 22 T cell receptor beta chains listed next were all sequenced from one sample in a study of low-dose radiotherapy and immunotherapy resistance in tumors. Alpha and beta chains were covered, as first-strand cDNA relied on TRAV- and TRBV-specific primers. The TCRs were subjected to amplification over approximately 20 PCR cycles employing a constant-region primer in conjunction with a V-primer adapter. TCRdb ran MiXCR on the reads and lists one entry per CDR3 protein. The repertoire holds tens of thousands of distinct CDR3 sequences, around 29% seen once, with roughly 10% in the top ten. Noted time point: before trial treatment. The starting material was PBMCs, obtained before treatment. The receptors shown here come from a female donor with ovarian cancer.

This clonotype was seen repeatedly, ten times or more. The chain links TRBV5-5 to TRBJ2-3; 11 positions agree with TRBD2. Per germline, CDR1 SGHKS and CDR2 YYEKEE (reference sequence). The CDR3 extends over 15 amino acids. Losses at the gene ends were 2 bases for V and 3 bases for J; bases not matched to a gene: 2. In DNA, the CDR3 is TGTGCCAGCAGCTTACTAGCGGGAGAGACAGATACGCAGTATTTT. This sequence encodes CASSLLAGETDTQYF.

The rearrangement joins TRBV9 to TRBJ2-2; the D is unclear. In germline, CDR1 is SGDLS, CDR2 YYNGEE. The V gene lost 3 bases and the J gene lost 0 bases, with 9 bases spanning the gap. CDR3 size: 15 residues. CDR3 sequence: CASSGVLSNTGELFF. CDR3 nucleotide sequence: TGTGCCAGCAGCGGAGTACTATCGAACACCGGGGAGCTGTTTTTT.

This clonotype showed up many times. The rearrangement uses TRBV9 and TRBJ2-3; 7 nucleotides match TRBD2. CDR1 and CDR2 (germline): SGDLS, YYNGEE. The CDR3 is made up of 18 amino acids. The V gene end was trimmed by 4 bases and the J gene end by 0 bases; junction bases not matched to a gene: 14. In nucleotides, the CDR3 is TGTGCCAGCAGCATCCGAGGGGTTTTTAGCGGGAGCACAGATACGCAGTATTTT. Encoded protein: CASSIRGVFSGSTDTQYF.

This clonotype was found many times. The chain recombines TRBV11-2 with TRBJ2-5; the D gene is possibly TRBD2 (6 bases). The CDR3 spans 16 residues. Germline lookup yields CDR1 SGHAT and CDR2 FQNNGV. Trimming cost V 5 bases and J 4 bases, with 20 bases left between them. CDR3 sequence (DNA): TGTGCCAGCAGCCCGAGCGGAGGGGCTCCGGGAGAGACCCAGTACTTC. The encoded protein is CASSPSGGAPGETQYF.

This clonotype is classed as medium-sized (0.01 to 0.1%). The gene calls are TRBV28 and TRBJ2-5; a weak D match, TRBD2 (7 bases). V lost 5 bases and J lost 3, with 19 bases in between. The CDR3 loop spans 16 amino acids. Germline-derived CDR1 and CDR2 are MDHEN and SYDVKM. CDR3 residues: CASSGRGGKMEETQYF. The DNA for the CDR3 is TGTGCCAGCAGTGGGAGGGGGGGGAAGATGGAAGAGACCCAGTACTTC.

This clonotype was recorded only once. The rearrangement links TRBV12-3 or TRBV12-4 to TRBJ1-5, with a possible D match to TRBD1 (6 bases). The CDR3 runs 15 residues. Trimming pared 2 bases from V and 3 bases from J, leaving 11 bases between. Written as DNA, the CDR3 is TGTGCCAGCAGTTTAACAAGGGGACACAATCAGCCCCAGCATTTT. This translates into CASSLTRGHNQPQHF.

This clonotype has just one count. The J gene is TRBJ2-3, the V gene TRBV20-1, with 8 bases fitting TRBD2. Trimming cost V 3 bases and J 5 bases; bases outside gene matches: 7. The CDR3 runs to 14 residues. The germline V gene encodes CDR1 DFQATT and CDR2 SNEGSKA (reference sequence). In DNA form, the CDR3 reads TGCAGTGCTAGTTCGGGGGGGCGGTTAGATACGCAGTATTTT. Residues: CSASSGGRLDTQYF.

The CDR3 loop is CASSARGVYNEQFF. For the CDR3, the DNA is TGTGCCAGCAGTGCCCGTGGGGTCTACAATGAGCAGTTCTTC. The chain carries TRBV2 and TRBJ2-1; D gene uncertain. CDR3 length: 14 amino acids. Trimming shortened V by 4 bases and J by 3 bases, and 10 bases separated the two germline ends. CDR1 and CDR2 from the germline V gene are SNHLY and FYNNEI.

This clonotype appeared a few times. V is TRBV5-4 and J is TRBJ1-1; 8 bases are shared with TRBD1. V trimming: 0 bases; J trimming: 6 bases; junction bases outside the gene matches: 7. The CDR3 length is 15 residues. Per the germline V gene, CDR1 is SGHNT and CDR2 is YYREEE (reference sequence). CDR3 amino acids: CASSLGGQGGAEAFF. The CDR3 DNA follows: TGTGCCAGCAGCTTGGGCGGACAGGGAGGGGCTGAAGCTTTCTTT.

The rearrangement links TRBV5-5 to TRBJ2-2; D gene unclear. Deletions cut 2 bases from V and 4 bases from J, with 9 bases between. The CDR3 is made up of 14 amino acids. CDR1 is SGHKS and CDR2 is YYEKEE in the germline V gene (reference sequence). The CDR3 sequence is CASSFLSGTGELFF. The CDR3 DNA follows: TGTGCCAGCAGCTTCCTTTCGGGCACCGGGGAGCTGTTTTTT.

The chain uses TRBV6-1 and TRBJ2-7; 9 bases align to TRBD1. The V gene's germline CDR1 is MNHNS and CDR2 SASEGT. This CDR3 spans 13 amino acids. Trimming at V came to 10 bases and at J to 1 base, leaving 5 bases not matched to a gene. The CDR3 sequence: CANRTGASYEQYF. Here the CDR3 DNA reads TGTGCCAACCGGACAGGGGCGTCCTACGAGCAGTACTTC.

This clonotype was seen more than once but under ten times. This chain joins TRBV25-1 and TRBJ1-1; tentative D call: TRBD1 (5 bases). V was clipped by 6 bases and J by 1 base, with 15 bases between them. Germline V CDR1 and CDR2: MGHDK, SYGVNS. The CDR3 contains 15 residues. The CDR3, as DNA: TGTGCCAGCAGGGGAGGGTGGGGACCGAACACTGAAGCTTTCTTT. Amino acid sequence: CASRGGWGPNTEAFF.

This clonotype was counted many times. The genes are TRBV10-2 and TRBJ2-5, with D perhaps matching TRBD1 or TRBD2 (5 bases each). The germline gives CDR1 WSHSY, CDR2 SAAADI. Trimming pared 4 bases from V and 2 bases from J, leaving 8 bases between. The CDR3 sequence is 13 residues long. The CDR3 DNA reads TGCGCCAGCAGTGTGGGGGAGCAAGAGACCCAGTACTTC. The encoded protein is CASSVGEQETQYF.

Only a few counts were recorded for this clonotype. CDR3 in DNA: TGTGCCAGCAGCTCCGGGCCCCGCACCGGGGAGCTGTTTTTT. As protein: CASSSGPRTGELFF. This sequence joins TRBV7-2 and TRBJ2-2; D not certain. The CDR3 extends over 14 amino acids. V lost 4 bases and J 4 bases, leaving 10 bases between the germline ends. Germline loops: CDR1 SGHTA, CDR2 FQGNSA.

To note about this clonotype: It is likely a read error: a sequence one base away is far more abundant. The rearrangement links TRBV7-9 to TRBJ2-5; 9 nucleotides agree with TRBD2. The CDR3 loop spans 14 amino acids. Germline lookup yields CDR1 SEHNR and CDR2 FQNEAQ (reference sequence). CDR3 nucleotide sequence: TGTGTCAGCGGGGGGAGTCTAATGGAAGAGACCCAGTACTTC. Translation gives CVSGGSLMEETQYF.

The chain recombines TRBV5-1 with TRBJ2-7; 8 bases are a match to TRBD1. This CDR3 has 16 residues. CDR1 is SGHRS, CDR2 YFSETQ, per germline. V lost 4 bases, J lost 7 bases, and 16 bases stayed unmatched. The chain's CDR3 is CASSPFPTGVEYEQYF. CDR3 nucleotide sequence: TGCGCCAGCAGCCCTTTCCCGACAGGGGTGGAGTATGAGCAGTACTTC. The variable domain in full, completed from reference TRBV5-1 and TRBJ2-7, reads KAGVTQTPRYLIKTRGQQVTLSCSPISGHRSVSWYQQTPGQGLQFLFEYFSETQRNKGNFPGRFSGRQFSNSRSEMNVSTLELGDSALYLCASSPFPTGVEYEQYFGPGTRLTVT.

There are a few counts of this clonotype. This chain links TRBV6-2 or TRBV6-3 with TRBJ1-2; 8 bases agree with TRBD1. Germline CDR1 is MNHEY and CDR2 is SVGEGT. V shed 5 bases, J shed 8 bases, and the junction held 10 bases outside the gene matches. CDR3 size: 14 residues. The CDR3 bases are TGTGCCAGCAGTGTGGGGACAGGTTTCACGGGCTACACCTTC. It translates to CASSVGTGFTGYTF.

This clonotype was recorded at least ten times. The rearrangement joins TRBV7-8 to TRBJ2-7; 8 nucleotides match TRBD2. Germline V gene lookup returns CDR1 SGHVS and CDR2 FQNEAQ. The CDR3 length is 13 residues. The CDR3 bases are TGTGCTGTAGCGGGGCGCAACTCCTACGAGCAGTACTTC. Translating it yields CAVAGRNSYEQYF.

This clonotype was counted at least ten times. The rearrangement links TRBV6-5 to TRBJ1-5, with D tentatively TRBD1 (6 bases). The CDR3 is 13 residues long. V shed 4 bases and J shed 7 bases, with 11 bases lying between them. Per the germline V gene, CDR1 is MNHEY and CDR2 is SVGAGI. In nucleotides, the CDR3 is TGTGCCAGCAGTTTGGGGGCGAGGCAGCCCCAGCATTTT. Amino acids: CASSLGARQPQHF.

This clonotype was seen repeatedly, ten times or more. V gene TRBV5-1 combines with J gene TRBJ2-5; D is ambiguous. V gave up 4 bases and J gave up 5 bases, with 12 bases separating them. This CDR3 comprises 13 residues. Per germline, CDR1 SGHRS and CDR2 YFSETQ. The DNA of the CDR3 is TGCGCCAGCAGCCTGACACCGCGGGAGACCCAGTACTTC. Translated: CASSLTPRETQYF.

The chain employs TRBV28 and TRBJ2-7, with 10 bases identical to TRBD1. Germline CDR1 reads MDHEN; CDR2 reads SYDVKM. The CDR3 covers 15 residues. J was trimmed by 6 bases and V by 7 bases; bases with no gene match: 12. The CDR3 DNA reads as TGTGCCAGCATGACGACAGGGGGCATTACGGCCGAGCAGTACTTC. Residues: CASMTTGGITAEQYF.

This clonotype occurred many times. This rearrangement joins TRBV27 to TRBJ2-7, with TRBD2 matching 11 bases. Germline V gene data show CDR1 as MNHEY and CDR2 as SMNVEV (reference sequence). Losses at the gene ends were 5 bases for V and 6 bases for J; bases not matched to a gene: 6. This CDR3 has 14 amino acids. CDR3 sequence: CASSHRLAGSEQYF. In nucleotides, the CDR3 is TGTGCCAGCAGTCATCGACTAGCGGGATCCGAGCAGTACTTC.